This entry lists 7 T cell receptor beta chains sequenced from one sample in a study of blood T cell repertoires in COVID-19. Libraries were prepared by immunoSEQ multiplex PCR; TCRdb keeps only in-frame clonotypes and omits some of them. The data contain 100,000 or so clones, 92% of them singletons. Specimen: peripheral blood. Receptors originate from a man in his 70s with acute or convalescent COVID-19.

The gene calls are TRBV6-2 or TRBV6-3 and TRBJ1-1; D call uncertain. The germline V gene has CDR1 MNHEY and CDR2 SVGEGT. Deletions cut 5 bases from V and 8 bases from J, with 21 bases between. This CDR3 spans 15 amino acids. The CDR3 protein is CASSQANTEMGEAFF. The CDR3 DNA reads TGTGCCAGCAGTCAGGCCAACACGGAAATGGGCGAAGCTTTCTTT.

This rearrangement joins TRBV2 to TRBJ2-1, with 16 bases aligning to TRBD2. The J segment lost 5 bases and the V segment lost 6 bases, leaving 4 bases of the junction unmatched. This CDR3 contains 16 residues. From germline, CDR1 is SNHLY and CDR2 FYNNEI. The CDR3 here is CASSQGLAGGDNEQFF. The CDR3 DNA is TGTGCCAGCAGCCAGGGACTAGCGGGAGGGGACAATGAGCAGTTCTTC.

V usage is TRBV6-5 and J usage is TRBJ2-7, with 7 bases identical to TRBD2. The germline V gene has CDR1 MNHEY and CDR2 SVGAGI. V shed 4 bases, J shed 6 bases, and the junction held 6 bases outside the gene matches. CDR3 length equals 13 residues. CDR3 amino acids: CASSFGTKLEQYF. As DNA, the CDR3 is TGTGCCAGCAGTTTCGGGACTAAGCTCGAGCAGTACTTC.

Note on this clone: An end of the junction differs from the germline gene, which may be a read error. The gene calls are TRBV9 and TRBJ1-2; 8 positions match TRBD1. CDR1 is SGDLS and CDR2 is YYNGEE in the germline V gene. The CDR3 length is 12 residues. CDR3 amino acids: CASSAGPTGGIF. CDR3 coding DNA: TGTGCCAGCAGCGCAGGACCCACAGGGGGGATCTTC.

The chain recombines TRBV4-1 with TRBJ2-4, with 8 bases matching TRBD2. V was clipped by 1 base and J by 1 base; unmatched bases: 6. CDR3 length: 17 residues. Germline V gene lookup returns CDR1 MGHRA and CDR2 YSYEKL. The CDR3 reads CASSQGYGGGAKNIQYF. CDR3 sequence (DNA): TGCGCCAGCAGCCAAGGGTACGGGGGGGGTGCCAAAAACATTCAGTACTTC.

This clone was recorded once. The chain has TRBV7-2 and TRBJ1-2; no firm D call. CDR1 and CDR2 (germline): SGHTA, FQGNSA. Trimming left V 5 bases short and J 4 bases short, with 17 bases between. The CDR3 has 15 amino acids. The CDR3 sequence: CASSRLLEASYGYTF. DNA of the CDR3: TGTGCCAGCAGCCGCCTCCTTGAGGCCTCCTATGGCTACACCTTC.

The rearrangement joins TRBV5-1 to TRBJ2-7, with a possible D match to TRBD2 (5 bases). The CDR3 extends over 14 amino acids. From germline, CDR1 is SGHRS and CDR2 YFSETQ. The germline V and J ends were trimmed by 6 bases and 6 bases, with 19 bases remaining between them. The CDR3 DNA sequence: TGCGCCAGCACCCTGCGAAGAGGGTCTGGCGAGCAGTACTTC. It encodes CASTLRRGSGEQYF.